One and the same sample provided the 13 T cell receptor beta chains below, sequenced in a study of cytotoxic CD8 clonotypes in ibrutinib-treated CLL. Data came from immunoSEQ multiplex PCR; TCRdb stores just in-frame clones and leaves some out. The sample has 19,000 or so clones, approximately 84% seen once. The input for sequencing was PBMCs, taken before ibrutinib treatment. The receptors come from a human donor with chronic lymphocytic leukemia.

This chain links TRBV11-3 with TRBJ2-1, with 8 bases fitting TRBD2. V trimming: 7 bases; J trimming: 10 bases; junction bases outside the gene matches: 9. The CDR3 has 13 amino acids. The germline V gene encodes CDR1 SGHNT and CDR2 YENEEA. The CDR3 here is CASKDPGGPEQFF. For the CDR3, the DNA is TGTGCCAGCAAGGACCCGGGGGGGCCGGAGCAGTTCTTC.

This chain links TRBV10-1 with TRBJ2-7, with 9 bases aligning to TRBD1. The CDR3 has 15 residues. CDR1 is WNHNN, CDR2 SYGVQD, per germline (reference sequence). V was clipped by 5 bases and J by 4 bases; unmatched bases: 9. CDR3 DNA: TGCGCCAGCAGTCCCACCGGGACAGGGTGGTACGAGCAGTACTTC. Translated: CASSPTGTGWYEQYF.

In this sample, this clone turned up a few times. The V gene is TRBV2, the J gene TRBJ1-5, with D possibly TRBD1 on 6 matching bases. The CDR3 has 14 amino acids. The germline V gene encodes CDR1 SNHLY and CDR2 FYNNEI. V was cut by 3 bases and J by 5 bases, with 11 bases left in between. The CDR3 DNA reads as TGTGCCAGCAGTGAGAGCCAGGGGTATCAGCCCCAGCATTTT. It encodes CASSESQGYQPQHF.

This chain's CDR3 is CASSTGLNTGELFF. In DNA form, the CDR3 reads TGTGCCAGCAGCACGGGACTGAACACCGGGGAGCTGTTTTTT. The J gene is TRBJ2-2, the V gene TRBV6-6; D might be TRBD2 (6 bases). Germline V CDR1 and CDR2: MNHNY, SVGAGI (reference sequence). This CDR3 spans 14 amino acids. Trimming removed 6 bases at V and 1 base at J, with 9 bases between.

The chain joins TRBV11-2 to TRBJ1-6; TRBD1 aligns across 7 bases. Germline-derived CDR1 and CDR2 are SGHAT and FQNNGV. V shed 5 bases, J shed 8 bases, and the junction held 15 bases outside the gene matches. The length of the CDR3 is 17 residues. This CDR3 reads CASSARQGWFDYSPLHF. The CDR3 DNA follows: TGTGCCAGCAGCGCCAGACAGGGTTGGTTTGATTATTCACCCCTCCACTTT.

J is TRBJ1-6 and V is TRBV6-4; 7 nucleotides align to TRBD1. Germline CDR1 reads MRHNA; CDR2 reads SNTAGT. J gave up 6 bases and V 6 bases, and 8 bases lay outside the gene matches. This CDR3 region has 15 residues. CDR3 DNA sequence: TGTGCCAGCAGCCATAACAGGGGACCTAATTCACCCCTCCACTTT. Encoded protein: CASSHNRGPNSPLHF.

The chain uses TRBV11-2 and TRBJ2-2; D is undetermined. V lost 3 bases and J 4 bases, leaving 12 bases between the germline ends. The germline V gene encodes CDR1 SGHAT and CDR2 FQNNGV. CDR3 length: 15 residues. The CDR3 DNA follows: TGTGCCAGCAGCTTCGGATGGGCCTTCACCGGGGAGCTGTTTTTT. Its translation: CASSFGWAFTGELFF.

CDR3 nucleotide sequence: TGTGCCAGCAGCTTTGGGGGCAACTATGGCTACACCTTC. Translating it yields CASSFGGNYGYTF. The chain uses TRBV13 and TRBJ1-2, with D perhaps TRBD1 (6 bases). Germline V lookup: CDR1 PRHDT, CDR2 FYEKMQ (reference sequence). Trimming removed 3 bases at V and 2 bases at J, with 7 bases between. This CDR3 is 13 amino acids long.

V usage is TRBV7-3 and J usage is TRBJ2-6; D remains ambiguous. The CDR3 extends over 17 amino acids. The V end lost 2 bases, the J end lost 0 bases, and 11 bases lay between the germline ends. Per the germline V gene, CDR1 is SGHTA and CDR2 is FQGTGA. The CDR3 bases are TGTGCCAGCAGCTTACGAGCCACGAGCTCTGGGGCCAACGTCCTGACTTTC. It is translated as CASSLRATSSGANVLTF.

This chain connects TRBV30 to TRBJ1-6; 8 bases agree with TRBD1. This CDR3 contains 14 residues. The V gene's germline CDR1 is GTSNPN and CDR2 SVGIG (reference sequence). The V segment lost 4 bases and the J segment 7 bases; nucleotides outside the gene matches: 6. CDR3 coding DNA: TGTGCCTGGATACGGACAGGGCTAAATTCACCCCTCCACTTT. It encodes CAWIRTGLNSPLHF.

The CDR3 is CASSLGTGGGYEQYF. CDR3 DNA sequence: TGTGCCAGCAGCTTAGGGACAGGGGGCGGCTACGAGCAGTACTTC. The V call is TRBV6-5, the J call TRBJ2-7, with TRBD1 identical over 12 bases. Germline CDR1 is MNHEY and CDR2 is SVGAGI. CDR3 length: 15 amino acids. Trimming cost V 6 bases and J 3 bases; bases outside gene matches: 6.

This clone showed up just a few times. V and J are TRBV9 and TRBJ1-1; D uncertain. From germline, CDR1 is SGDLS and CDR2 YYNGEE. V was trimmed by 0 bases and J by 3 bases, leaving 3 bases between them. The CDR3 runs 12 residues. In DNA, the CDR3 is TGTGCCAGCAGCGTAGGGCACACTGAAGCTTTCTTT. Translating it yields CASSVGHTEAFF.

This rearrangement joins TRBV7-2 to TRBJ1-2; D gene uncertain. Trimming cost V 5 bases and J 4 bases, with 14 bases left between them. The CDR3 spans 14 residues. The germline CDR1 and CDR2 sequences are SGHTA and FQGNSA. CDR3 DNA: TGTGCCAGCAGCACAAGGGATAACATCTATGGCTACACCTTC. This gives the protein CASSTRDNIYGYTF.